Listed below are T cell receptor beta chains from one sample, sequenced in a study of siplizumab effects on memory and regulatory T cells. This table comes from immunoSEQ multiplex PCR, and its TCRdb copy is limited to in-frame clones, with some not included. The sample shows approximately 50,000 clones, 85% to 95% of them seen only once. Sample: CD8+ T cells sorted from blood. The receptors stem from a human donor in good health. The CDR3 runs from the conserved cysteine through the conserved F or W. The order of the fields is D gene, V gene, clone size, J gene, CDR3 protein, CDR3 DNA. A D gene is named only where the DNA matches it firmly. Size values are once, few and many counts, or a class for expanded clones, and some rows have none.

D: -
V: TRBV18
size: -
J: TRBJ2-1
CDR3: CASSPRSALSSGDNEQFF
DNA: TGTGCCAGCTCACCACGGTCAGCTCTGAGCTCCGGTGACAATGAGCAGTTCTTC

D: -
V: TRBV29-1
size: -
J: TRBJ1-2
CDR3: CSVEVRPSPITSYGYTF
DNA: TGCAGCGTTGAAGTACGACCCTCTCCAATTACGAGCTATGGCTACACCTTC

D: -
V: TRBV7-9
size: -
J: TRBJ2-7
CDR3: CASSLPTDYEQYF
DNA: TGTGCCAGCAGCTTACCGACAGACTACGAGCAGTACTTC

D: -
V: TRBV28
size: few
J: TRBJ2-7
CDR3: CASSLTLTQGEEQYF
DNA: TGTGCCAGCAGTTTAACTTTGACTCAGGGTGAGGAGCAGTACTTC

D: -
V: TRBV10-3
size: -
J: TRBJ2-1
CDR3: CATLIDGSYNEQFF
DNA: TGTGCCACCTTGATAGACGGATCCTACAATGAGCAGTTCTTC

D: -
V: TRBV10-3
size: -
J: TRBJ2-3
CDR3: CAISYRDIDADTQYF
DNA: TGTGCCATCAGTTACCGGGACATAGACGCAGATACGCAGTATTTT

D: -
V: TRBV11-2
size: -
J: TRBJ2-1
CDR3: CASSLPAGVRSEQFF
DNA: TGTGCCAGCAGCTTGCCGGCAGGGGTTAGGAGTGAGCAGTTCTTC

D: -
V: TRBV7-8
size: -
J: TRBJ2-5
CDR3: CASSLGLRETQYF
DNA: TGTGCCAGCAGCTTAGGGTTGAGAGAGACCCAGTACTTC

D: TRBD2
V: TRBV27
size: -
J: TRBJ2-1
CDR3: CASSASGSITYNEQFF
DNA: TGTGCCAGCAGTGCCAGCGGGAGTATCACCTACAATGAGCAGTTCTTC

D: TRBD2
V: TRBV27
size: -
J: TRBJ2-1
CDR3: CASSFVTSVSSYNEQFF
DNA: TGTGCCAGCAGTTTTGTGACTAGCGTTAGCTCCTACAATGAGCAGTTCTTC

D: TRBD1
V: TRBV6-5
size: -
J: TRBJ1-1
CDR3: CASSDGTASEAFF
DNA: TGTGCCAGCAGCGACGGGACAGCGAGTGAAGCTTTCTTT

D: -
V: TRBV4-1
size: once
J: TRBJ2-1
CDR3: CASSQAPALSSYNEQFF
DNA: TGCGCCAGCAGCCAAGCCCCAGCGTTGAGCTCCTACAATGAGCAGTTCTTC

D: TRBD2
V: TRBV10-3
size: -
J: TRBJ2-1
CDR3: CAIRTGTSGRDEQFF
DNA: TGTGCCATCAGAACCGGGACTAGCGGGAGGGATGAGCAGTTCTTC

D: -
V: TRBV10-3
size: once
J: TRBJ2-3
CDR3: CAIEVGGTSTDTQYF
DNA: TGTGCCATCGAGGTGGGGGGTACTAGCACAGATACGCAGTATTTT

D: -
V: TRBV16
size: -
J: TRBJ2-7
CDR3: CASSPEDRYEQYF
DNA: TGTGCCAGCAGCCCCGAGGATCGTTACGAGCAGTACTTC

D: -
V: TRBV29-1
size: -
J: TRBJ2-1
CDR3: CSAAPSSYNEQFF
DNA: TGCAGCGCAGCACCTAGCTCCTACAATGAGCAGTTCTTC

D: -
V: TRBV27
size: -
J: TRBJ1-6
CDR3: CASSLSIMSSYNSPLHF
DNA: TGTGCCAGCAGTTTATCGATTATGAGCTCCTATAATTCACCCCTCCACTTT

D: -
V: TRBV14
size: -
J: TRBJ2-1
CDR3: CASSPNHPNEQFF
DNA: TGTGCCAGCAGCCCGAATCACCCGAATGAGCAGTTCTTC

D: -
V: TRBV19
size: -
J: TRBJ2-1
CDR3: CASTPWGGGYNEQFF
DNA: TGTGCCAGTACCCCCTGGGGAGGGGGTTACAATGAGCAGTTCTTC

D: -
V: TRBV2
size: -
J: TRBJ2-7
CDR3: CATILFGLGYEQYF
DNA: TGTGCCACCATACTATTCGGGTTGGGCTACGAGCAGTACTTC

D: TRBD1
V: TRBV19
size: once
J: TRBJ2-7
CDR3: CATTPGTGVQQYF
DNA: TGTGCCACAACCCCGGGGACAGGAGTCCAGCAGTACTTC

D: -
V: TRBV20-1
size: -
J: TRBJ1-2
CDR3: CSAQGGTTF
DNA: TGCAGTGCTCAAGGGGGGACCACCTTC

D: -
V: TRBV19
size: -
J: TRBJ2-1
CDR3: CASSISDYKNEQFF
DNA: TGTGCCAGTAGTATATCGGACTATAAGAATGAGCAGTTCTTC

D: TRBD1
V: TRBV7-6
size: -
J: TRBJ1-1
CDR3: CASSLAPQGTEAFF
DNA: TGTGCCAGCAGCTTAGCACCACAGGGGACTGAAGCTTTCTTT

D: -
V: TRBV27
size: once
J: TRBJ1-5
CDR3: CASSSGSSQPQHF
DNA: TGTGCCAGCAGTTCGGGAAGTAGTCAGCCCCAGCATTTT

D: -
V: TRBV5-5
size: -
J: TRBJ2-1
CDR3: CASSLALVAAYNEQFF
DNA: TGTGCCAGCAGCTTGGCCCTGGTAGCGGCCTACAATGAGCAGTTCTTC

D: -
V: TRBV5-6
size: once
J: TRBJ1-1
CDR3: CASSFGGLAEAFF
DNA: TGTGCCAGCAGCTTTGGGGGACTGGCTGAAGCTTTCTTT